Listed here are 11 T cell receptor beta chains from one sample, sequenced in a study of blood T cell repertoires in COVID-19. Here immunoSEQ multiplex PCR was the method, and the copy in TCRdb shows in-frame clones only, minus some. The sample lists over 100,000 clones; 82% were seen once. The sample was peripheral blood. All receptors derive from a woman between 65 and 79 years old with acute or convalescent COVID-19.

The V and J genes are TRBV10-3 and TRBJ1-3, with D possibly TRBD1 on 6 matching bases. The CDR3 is 12 amino acids. CDR1 and CDR2 (germline): ENHRY, SYGVKD. With 9 bases removed from V and 3 bases from J, the gap between germline ends came to 9 bases. CDR3 in amino acids: CAIGGNGNTIYF. The CDR3 DNA follows: TGTGCCATTGGGGGCAATGGAAACACCATATATTTT.

The J gene is TRBJ1-5, the V gene TRBV6-5; D might be TRBD1 (5 bases). The CDR3 runs to 14 residues. V was pared by 6 bases and J by 0 bases, with 9 bases between. The germline CDR1 and CDR2 sequences are MNHEY and SVGAGI. CDR3 sequence: CASRGEPSNQPQHF. In nucleotides, the CDR3 is TGTGCCAGCAGAGGGGAACCTAGCAATCAGCCCCAGCATTTT.

This clone appeared a few times. The chain joins TRBV10-3 to TRBJ1-2, with D maybe TRBD1 (5 bases). The ends were cut back, 7 bases at V and 6 bases at J, with 18 bases in the middle. The CDR3 is 14 residues long. The germline V gene has CDR1 ENHRY and CDR2 SYGVKD. CDR3 loop: CAIKGPGLGDGYTF. CDR3 DNA: TGTGCCATCAAAGGTCCGGGACTTGGGGATGGCTACACCTTC.

This CDR3 reads CASGPQLGELFF. As DNA, the CDR3 is TGTGCCTCGGGTCCGCAACTCGGGGAGCTGTTTTTT. This chain uses TRBV30 with TRBJ2-2, with D unresolved. The CDR3 spans 12 residues. CDR1 GTSNPN and CDR2 SVGIG come from the germline V gene (reference sequence). Between the trimmed V and J ends, which lost 7 bases and 7 bases, there was a span of 13 bases.

The chain joins TRBV6-5 to TRBJ1-5; perhaps TRBD1 as D (5 bases). The CDR3 sequence is 14 residues long. V was clipped by 2 bases and J by 5 bases, with 10 bases between them. Per the germline V gene, CDR1 is MNHEY and CDR2 is SVGAGI. The CDR3 DNA reads TGTGCCAGCAGTTACCGGGGAGGGGATCAGCCCCAGCATTTT. Encoded protein: CASSYRGGDQPQHF.

This chain connects TRBV28 to TRBJ2-2; 8 positions match TRBD2. This CDR3 is built from 13 residues. After removal of 4 bases from V and 9 bases from J, the junction contained 4 bases not matched to a gene. CDR1 MDHEN and CDR2 SYDVKM come from the germline V gene. The CDR3 sequence is CASSSGLAWELFF. The CDR3 DNA reads as TGTGCCAGCAGTTCCGGACTAGCCTGGGAGCTGTTTTTT.

Regarding this clone: A junction end diverges from the germline sequence, so it may reflect a read error. V gene TRBV5-1 combines with J gene TRBJ1-2, with 9 bases identical to TRBD1. In germline, CDR1 is SGHRS, CDR2 YFSETQ. There are 15 residues in the CDR3. CDR3 in DNA: TGCGCCAGCAGGTTGGGGTGGACAGGGGACTATGGCTACACCTTC. Translated: CASRLGWTGDYGYTF.

The CDR3 DNA reads as TGTGCCAGCAGCCCGTTAGAGGGTGGCTACACCTTC. Protein sequence: CASSPLEGGYTF. The chain links TRBV6-5 to TRBJ1-2; D unclear. Deletions cut 6 bases from V and 7 bases from J, with 12 bases between. Germline V CDR1 and CDR2: MNHEY, SVGAGI. The CDR3 is 12 residues long.

The chain joins TRBV4-3 to TRBJ2-5; D is possibly TRBD1 (7 bases). Germline V lookup: CDR1 LGHNA, CDR2 YSLEER. CDR3 length equals 15 residues. Deletions cut 1 base from V and 1 base from J, with 10 bases between. The CDR3 bases are TGCGCCAGCAGCCAAGGGCAGGGGGGCCAAGAGACCCAGTACTTC. This encodes CASSQGQGGQETQYF.

The genes are TRBV2 and TRBJ2-5; maybe TRBD1 (6 bases). The ends were cut back, 6 bases at V and 3 bases at J, with 23 bases in the middle. The germline V gene has CDR1 SNHLY and CDR2 FYNNEI. The CDR3 covers 17 residues. The DNA of the CDR3 is TGTGCCAGCAGGCCCCTGGGGGCGCCCAGGATAAAAGAGACCCAGTACTTC. The encoded protein is CASRPLGAPRIKETQYF.

The genes are TRBV5-3 and TRBJ2-3, with D possibly matching TRBD1 (6 bases). TRBV5-3 is an open reading frame whose function is uncertain. Trimming took off 8 bases at V and 0 bases at J, with 13 bases between the two ends. The CDR3 runs to 14 residues. The CDR3 DNA is TGTGCCAGCACCGGGACATTTAGCACAGATACGCAGTATTTT. Encoded protein: CASTGTFSTDTQYF.